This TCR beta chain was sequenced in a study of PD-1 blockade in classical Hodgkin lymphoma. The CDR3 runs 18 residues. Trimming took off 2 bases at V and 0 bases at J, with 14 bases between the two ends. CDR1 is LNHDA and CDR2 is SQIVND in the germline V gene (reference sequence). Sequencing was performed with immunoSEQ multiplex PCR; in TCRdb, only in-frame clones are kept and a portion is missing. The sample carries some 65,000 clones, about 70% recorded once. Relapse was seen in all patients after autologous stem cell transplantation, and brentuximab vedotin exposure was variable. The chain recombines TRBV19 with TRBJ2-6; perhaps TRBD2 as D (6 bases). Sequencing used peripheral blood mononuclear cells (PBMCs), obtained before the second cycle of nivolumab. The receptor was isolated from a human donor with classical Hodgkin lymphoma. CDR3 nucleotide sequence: TGTGCCAGTAGTATAATTGGAGGGACTCACTCTGGGGCCAACGTCCTGACTTTC. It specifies CASSIIGGTHSGANVLTF.